These 25 T cell receptor beta chains were all obtained from the same sample, sequenced in a study of blood T cell repertoires in COVID-19. Produced via immunoSEQ multiplex PCR; TCRdb's table is partial and in-frame only. Seen here are approximately 34,000 clones, 80% to 95% observed once, and the top ten hold under 4%. The specimen sequenced was peripheral blood. Source of these receptors: a man aged 55 to 70 with acute or convalescent COVID-19.

Written as DNA, the CDR3 is TGTGCCAGCAGTCCCCAACGAGACAGGGAAGGTGGCTACACCTTC. Amino acid sequence: CASSPQRDREGGYTF. The gene calls are TRBV6-5 and TRBJ1-2; 7 bases align to TRBD1. Germline V gene lookup returns CDR1 MNHEY and CDR2 SVGAGI. The CDR3 covers 15 residues. V lost 5 bases to trimming and J lost 7 bases; unmatched junction nucleotides: 13.

The chain is built from TRBV6-6 and TRBJ2-7; a weak D match, TRBD2 (6 bases). Between the trimmed V and J ends, which lost 6 bases and 3 bases, there was a span of 18 bases. The CDR3 consists of 15 residues. Germline assignment: CDR1 MNHNY and CDR2 SVGAGI (reference sequence). The CDR3 loop reads CASSLRETLIYEQYF. For the CDR3, the DNA is TGTGCCAGCAGCCTTCGGGAGACCCTTATCTACGAGCAGTACTTC.

The chain is built from TRBV10-2 and TRBJ2-1; TRBD1 is a possible D gene (5 bases). The CDR3 is made up of 11 amino acids. V lost 7 bases to trimming and J lost 7 bases, with 8 bases between them. Germline V gene data show CDR1 as WSHSY and CDR2 as SAAADI. The CDR3 loop reads CASKGLNEQFF. CDR3 DNA: TGCGCCAGCAAGGGGTTGAATGAGCAGTTCTTC.

This chain connects TRBV6-4 to TRBJ2-6, with a weak D call TRBD1 (5 bases). The V end lost 4 bases, the J end lost 1 base, and 11 bases lay between the germline ends. This CDR3 contains 16 residues. Germline CDR1 reads MRHNA; CDR2 reads SNTAGT. The CDR3, as DNA: TGTGCCAGCAGTGGACAGAGCCCTTCTGGGGCCAACGTCCTGACTTTC. Protein product: CASSGQSPSGANVLTF.

This sequence joins TRBV28 and TRBJ2-7; possible D gene TRBD1, 6 bases. The CDR3 is 15 amino acids. V lost 6 bases to trimming and J lost 3 bases, with 18 bases between them. The V gene's germline CDR1 is MDHEN and CDR2 SYDVKM. This CDR3 is CASSPHRDGDYEQYV. The CDR3 coding sequence is TGTGCCAGCAGCCCTCACAGGGACGGGGACTACGAGCAGTACGTC.

The rearrangement uses TRBV5-5 and TRBJ2-1; 10 nucleotides match TRBD2. V shed 2 bases and J 1 base; nucleotides not matched to a gene: 0. CDR3 size: 15 residues. Germline V lookup: CDR1 SGHKS, CDR2 YYEKEE (reference sequence). CDR3 region: CASSLLAGSYNEQFF. CDR3 in DNA: TGTGCCAGCAGCTTACTAGCGGGGTCCTACAATGAGCAGTTCTTC.

The genes are TRBV5-1 and TRBJ1-2; D is perhaps TRBD1 (6 bases). The V end lost 1 base, the J end lost 4 bases, and 14 bases lay between the germline ends. The CDR3 loop spans 15 amino acids. Germline CDR1 and CDR2: SGHRS and YFSETQ. The CDR3 nucleotides are TGCGCCAGCAGCTTGACAGGGCCGCCTAGCTATGGCTACACCTTC. This gives the protein CASSLTGPPSYGYTF.

The V call is TRBV5-1, the J call TRBJ1-1; unclear D gene. This CDR3 region has 14 residues. The V gene lost 3 bases and the J gene lost 10 bases, with 19 bases spanning the gap. The V gene's germline CDR1 is SGHRS and CDR2 YFSETQ. CDR3 nucleotide sequence: TGCGCCAGCAGCTCGAAGGAGGGTCACGGTGGAGCTTTCTTT. As protein: CASSSKEGHGGAFF.

This clone was seen just once. The gene calls are TRBV7-9 and TRBJ1-2; perhaps TRBD1 as D (5 bases). CDR3 length equals 15 residues. The germline V gene encodes CDR1 SEHNR and CDR2 FQNEAQ (reference sequence). Trimming removed 1 base from V and 7 bases from J, with 16 bases in between. CDR3 loop: CASSLDQAGRSGYTF. The CDR3 DNA follows: TGTGCCAGCAGCTTAGATCAGGCAGGGCGGTCTGGCTACACCTTC.

This sequence joins TRBV7-2 and TRBJ2-5, with a possible D match to TRBD2 (5 bases). V was clipped by 1 base and J by 2 bases, with 14 bases between them. This CDR3 comprises 16 residues. The germline V gene encodes CDR1 SGHTA and CDR2 FQGNSA. CDR3 sequence (DNA): TGTGCCAGCAGCTTAGGAGGGTACCGAACTCAAGAGACCCAGTACTTC. It specifies CASSLGGYRTQETQYF. Based on the CDR3 plus reference TRBV7-2 and TRBJ2-5, the full variable domain is GAGVSQSPSNKVTEKGKDVELRCDPISGHTALYWYRQSLGQGLEFLIYFQGNSAPDKSGLPSDRFSAERTGGSVSTLTIQRTQQEDSAVYLCASSLGGYRTQETQYFGPGTRLLVL.

This clone was seen only once. The V call is TRBV19, the J call TRBJ1-1; 12 positions agree with TRBD1. Losses at the gene ends were 5 bases for V and 0 bases for J; bases not matched to a gene: 4. Germline lookup yields CDR1 LNHDA and CDR2 SQIVND (reference sequence). The CDR3 spans 16 residues. DNA for the CDR3: TGTGCCAGTAGTCCCGGGACAGGGGGCCTGAACACTGAAGCTTTCTTT. As protein: CASSPGTGGLNTEAFF. Variable domain in full (rest from reference TRBV19 and TRBJ1-1): DGGITQSPKYLFRKEGQNVTLSCEQNLNHDAMYWYRQDPGQGLRLIYYSQIVNDFQKGDIAEGYSVSREKKESFPLTVTSAQKNPTAFYLCASSPGTGGLNTEAFFGQGTRLTVV.

The V gene is TRBV11-1, the J gene TRBJ2-1; D is possibly TRBD2 (5 bases). The germline V and J ends were trimmed by 4 bases and 6 bases, with 13 bases remaining between them. The CDR3 consists of 14 residues. Germline CDR1 SGHAT, CDR2 FQDESV (reference sequence). The CDR3: CASSSGLFSNEQFF. The CDR3 DNA sequence: TGTGCCAGCAGCTCTGGACTGTTCTCCAATGAGCAGTTCTTC.

The chain couples TRBV19 to TRBJ2-6, with 10 bases identical to TRBD2. Germline CDR1 reads LNHDA; CDR2 reads SQIVND (reference sequence). This CDR3 has 18 amino acids. J was trimmed by 6 bases and V by 7 bases; bases with no gene match: 15. The DNA of the CDR3 is TGTGCCAGTATGGGTTTGAGCGGGAGGGCCGTAAAGGCCAACGTCCTGACTTTC. It yields the protein CASMGLSGRAVKANVLTF.

This clone was observed once. The V and J genes are TRBV10-2 and TRBJ2-2; TRBD2 matches at 9 bases. This CDR3 contains 16 residues. Trimming took 4 bases from V and 3 from J; bases not matched to a gene: 6. The germline V gene encodes CDR1 WSHSY and CDR2 SAAADI. The CDR3 protein is CASSVGLAFHTGELFF. The CDR3 bases are TGCGCCAGCAGTGTCGGACTAGCGTTTCACACCGGGGAGCTGTTTTTT.

The chain recombines TRBV7-9 with TRBJ2-1, with 7 bases lining up with TRBD1. The CDR3 loop spans 15 amino acids. V lost 9 bases and J lost 8; bases outside the gene matches: 16. Germline-derived CDR1 and CDR2 are SEHNR and FQNEAQ (reference sequence). CDR3 loop: CASRPQGVGVDEQFF. The CDR3 DNA reads as TGTGCCAGTCGCCCTCAGGGGGTCGGGGTCGATGAGCAGTTCTTC.

J is TRBJ2-7 and V is TRBV18, with 7 bases fitting TRBD1. This CDR3 has 16 amino acids. Per the germline V gene, CDR1 is KGHSH and CDR2 is LQKENI. V was pared by 5 bases and J by 2 bases, with 12 bases of the junction left unmatched. The CDR3 loop is CASSNNNRGSTYEQYV. The CDR3 nucleotides are TGTGCCAGCTCAAATAATAACAGGGGTTCAACCTACGAGCAGTACGTC.

This clone was seen a single time. The rearrangement joins TRBV6-5 to TRBJ2-3, with D tentatively TRBD1 (5 bases). Trimming cost V 2 bases and J 0 bases, with 9 bases left between them. From germline, CDR1 is MNHEY and CDR2 SVGAGI. The CDR3 runs to 15 residues. The DNA for the CDR3 is TGTGCCAGCAGTTACGCAGACAGAAGCACAGATACGCAGTATTTT. Its translation: CASSYADRSTDTQYF.

The gene calls are TRBV24-1 and TRBJ2-1; 9 nucleotides align to TRBD2. The CDR3 extends over 17 amino acids. CDR1 is KGHDR, CDR2 SFDVKD, per germline. Trimming removed 5 bases from V and 3 bases from J; junction bases left unmatched: 10. CDR3: CATSAYRLAASYNEQFF. CDR3 nucleotide sequence: TGTGCCACCAGTGCATACCGACTAGCGGCTAGCTACAATGAGCAGTTCTTC.

This sequence joins TRBV7-9 and TRBJ1-3; the D is unclear. Trimming removed 8 bases at V and 0 bases at J, with 14 bases between. CDR1 and CDR2 from the germline V gene are SEHNR and FQNEAQ (reference sequence). This CDR3 is 15 amino acids long. CDR3 sequence reads: CASLSGGYSGNTIYF. Here the CDR3 DNA reads TGTGCCAGCCTTTCTGGAGGGTACTCTGGAAACACCATATATTTT.

The chain carries TRBV7-9 and TRBJ1-2; 7 nucleotides line up with TRBD1. CDR1 and CDR2 from the germline V gene are SEHNR and FQNEAQ (reference sequence). This CDR3 has 14 amino acids. Trimming cost V 0 bases and J 8 bases; bases outside gene matches: 6. For the CDR3, the DNA is TGTGCCAGCAGCTTAGCGTACAGGGGAGGAGGCTACACCTTC. This codes for CASSLAYRGGGYTF.

The rearrangement links TRBV4-1 to TRBJ2-1; D is possibly TRBD2 (6 bases). Germline V lookup: CDR1 MGHRA, CDR2 YSYEKL. This CDR3 contains 14 residues. V lost 0 bases to trimming and J lost 10 bases, with 13 bases between them. Here the CDR3 DNA reads TGCGCCAGCAGCCAAGATGAAGAGCTAGCGGAGCAGTTCTTC. As protein: CASSQDEELAEQFF.

This chain links TRBV7-2 with TRBJ2-1; 11 bases agree with TRBD1. V lost 3 bases to trimming and J lost 4 bases; unmatched junction nucleotides: 8. Germline assignment: CDR1 SGHTA and CDR2 FQGNSA. The CDR3 runs to 17 residues. The CDR3 protein is CASSFTTGTGGYNEQFF. The CDR3, as DNA: TGTGCCAGCAGCTTTACTACCGGGACAGGGGGTTACAATGAGCAGTTCTTC.

This sequence joins TRBV5-1 and TRBJ1-2; possible D gene TRBD1, 6 bases. Trimming shortened V by 0 bases and J by 4 bases, and 13 bases separated the two germline ends. The CDR3 contains 15 residues. CDR1 and CDR2 (germline): SGHRS, YFSETQ. CDR3 bases: TGCGCCAGCAGCTTGGGCAGGGGTTTGGGCTATGGCTACACCTTC. Translated, it gives CASSLGRGLGYGYTF.

Of note for this clone: The junction departs from the called germline gene at one end, perhaps through a read error. The chain recombines TRBV6-1 with TRBJ1-1, with TRBD1 matching over 7 bases. CDR1 is MNHNS, CDR2 SASEGT, per germline. The CDR3 extends over 14 amino acids. Here the CDR3 reads CASREDRANTEAFF. The CDR3 DNA sequence: TGTGCCAGCAGGGAAGACAGGGCAAACACTGAAGCTTTCTTT.

The chain uses TRBV19 and TRBJ2-7; D is possibly TRBD2 (6 bases). Trimming pared 7 bases from V and 1 base from J, leaving 29 bases between. This CDR3 comprises 19 residues. CDR1 is LNHDA and CDR2 is SQIVND in the germline V gene (reference sequence). The CDR3 coding sequence is TGTGCCAGTAAGAGGTCGGCAGTCTGTCAAAGAGGGAGGTCCTACGAGCAGTACGTC. It encodes CASKRSAVCQRGRSYEQYV.